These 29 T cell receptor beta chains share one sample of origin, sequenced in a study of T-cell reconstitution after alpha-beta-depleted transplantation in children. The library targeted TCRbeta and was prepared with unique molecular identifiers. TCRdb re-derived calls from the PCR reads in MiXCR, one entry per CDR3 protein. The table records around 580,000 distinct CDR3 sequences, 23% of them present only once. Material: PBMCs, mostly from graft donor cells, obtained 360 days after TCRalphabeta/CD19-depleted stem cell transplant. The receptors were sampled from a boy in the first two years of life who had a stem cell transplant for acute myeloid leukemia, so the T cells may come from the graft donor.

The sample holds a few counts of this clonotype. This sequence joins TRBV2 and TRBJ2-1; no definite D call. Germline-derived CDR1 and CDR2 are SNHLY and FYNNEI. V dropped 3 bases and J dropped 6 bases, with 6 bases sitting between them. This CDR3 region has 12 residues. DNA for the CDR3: TGTGCCAGCAGTGACCCCGTCAATGAGCAGTTCTTC. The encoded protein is CASSDPVNEQFF.

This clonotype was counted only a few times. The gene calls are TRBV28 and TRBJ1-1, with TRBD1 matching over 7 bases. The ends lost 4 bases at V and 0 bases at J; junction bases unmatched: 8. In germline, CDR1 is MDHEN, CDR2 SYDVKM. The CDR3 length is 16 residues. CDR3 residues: CASSSPGTVMNTEAFF. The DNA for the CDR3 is TGTGCCAGCAGTTCTCCCGGGACAGTTATGAACACTGAAGCTTTCTTT. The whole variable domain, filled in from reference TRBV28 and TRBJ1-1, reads DVKVTQSSRYLVKRTGEKVFLECVQDMDHENMFWYRQDPGLGLRLIYFSYDVKMKEKGDIPEGYSVSREKKERFSLILESASTNQTSMYLCASSSPGTVMNTEAFFGQGTRLTVV.

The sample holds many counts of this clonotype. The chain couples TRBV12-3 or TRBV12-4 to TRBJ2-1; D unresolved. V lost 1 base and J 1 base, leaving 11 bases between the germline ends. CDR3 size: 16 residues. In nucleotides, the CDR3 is TGTGCCAGCAGTTTAGGTCTGGACCCGTCCTACAATGAGCAGTTCTTC. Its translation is CASSLGLDPSYNEQFF.

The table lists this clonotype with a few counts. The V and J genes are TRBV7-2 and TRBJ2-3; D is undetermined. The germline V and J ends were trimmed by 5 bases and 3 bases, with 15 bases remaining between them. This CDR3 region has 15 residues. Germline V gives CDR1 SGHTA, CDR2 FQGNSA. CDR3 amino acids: CASSLIWGRTDTQYF. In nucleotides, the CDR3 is TGTGCCAGCAGCCTTATCTGGGGAAGGACAGATACGCAGTATTTT.

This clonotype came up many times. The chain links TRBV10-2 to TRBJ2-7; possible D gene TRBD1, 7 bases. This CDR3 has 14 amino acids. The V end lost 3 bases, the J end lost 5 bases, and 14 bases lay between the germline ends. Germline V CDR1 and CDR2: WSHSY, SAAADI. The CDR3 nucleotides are TGCGCCAGCAGTGAAGGCAGGGGGGCAGACGAGCAGTACTTC. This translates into CASSEGRGADEQYF.

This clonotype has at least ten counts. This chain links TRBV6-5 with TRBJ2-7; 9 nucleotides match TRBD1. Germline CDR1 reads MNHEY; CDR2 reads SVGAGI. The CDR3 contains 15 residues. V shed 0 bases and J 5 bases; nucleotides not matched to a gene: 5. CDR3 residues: CASSYSGTGSHEQYF. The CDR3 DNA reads TGTGCCAGCAGTTACTCCGGGACAGGGAGTCACGAGCAGTACTTC.

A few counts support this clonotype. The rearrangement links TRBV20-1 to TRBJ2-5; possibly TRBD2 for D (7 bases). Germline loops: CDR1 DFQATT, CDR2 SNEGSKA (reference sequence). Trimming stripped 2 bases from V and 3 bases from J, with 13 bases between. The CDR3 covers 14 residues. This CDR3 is CSARWTRGKETQYF. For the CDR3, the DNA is TGCAGTGCTAGATGGACTAGGGGGAAAGAGACCCAGTACTTC.

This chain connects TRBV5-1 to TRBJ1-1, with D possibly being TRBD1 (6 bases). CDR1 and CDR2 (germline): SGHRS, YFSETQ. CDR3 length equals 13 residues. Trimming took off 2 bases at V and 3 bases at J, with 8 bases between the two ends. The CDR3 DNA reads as TGCGCCAGCAGCTTATCAGGGGACACTGAAGCTTTCTTT. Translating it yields CASSLSGDTEAFF.

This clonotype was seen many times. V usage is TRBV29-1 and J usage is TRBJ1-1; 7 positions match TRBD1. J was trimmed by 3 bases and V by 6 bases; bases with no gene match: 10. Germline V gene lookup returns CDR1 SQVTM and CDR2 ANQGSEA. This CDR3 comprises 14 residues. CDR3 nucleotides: TGCAGCGTCTACCTCGACAGGGCGGACACTGAAGCTTTCTTT. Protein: CSVYLDRADTEAFF.

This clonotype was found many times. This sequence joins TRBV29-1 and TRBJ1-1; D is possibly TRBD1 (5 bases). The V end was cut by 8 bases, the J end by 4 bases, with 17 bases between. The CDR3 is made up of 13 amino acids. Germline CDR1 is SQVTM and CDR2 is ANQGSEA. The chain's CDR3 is CSLQDADGTEAFF. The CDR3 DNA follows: TGCAGCTTACAGGACGCAGATGGCACTGAAGCTTTCTTT.

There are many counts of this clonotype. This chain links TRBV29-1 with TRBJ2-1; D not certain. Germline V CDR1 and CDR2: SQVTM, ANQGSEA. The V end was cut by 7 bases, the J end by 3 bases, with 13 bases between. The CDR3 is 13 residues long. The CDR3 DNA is TGCAGCGCCTTGCTCCTGATCTACAATGAGCAGTTCTTC. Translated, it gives CSALLLIYNEQFF.

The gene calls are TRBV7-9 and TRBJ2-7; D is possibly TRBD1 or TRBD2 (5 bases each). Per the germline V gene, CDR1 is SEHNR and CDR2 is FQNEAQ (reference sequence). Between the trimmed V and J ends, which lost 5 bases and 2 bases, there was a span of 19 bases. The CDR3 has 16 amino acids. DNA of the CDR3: TGTGCCAGCAGCCCGAGAGGTGGGACCGATACCTACGAGCAGTACTTC. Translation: CASSPRGGTDTYEQYF.

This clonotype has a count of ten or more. CDR3 amino acids: CASSLYRGDYGYTF. CDR3 nucleotides: TGTGCCAGCAGTCTCTACAGGGGAGACTATGGCTACACCTTC. V gene TRBV6-5 combines with J gene TRBJ1-2; 7 bases line up with TRBD1. The V and J ends lost 5 bases and 3 bases, in that order; junction bases with no gene match: 6. Per the germline V gene, CDR1 is MNHEY and CDR2 is SVGAGI. The CDR3 has 14 residues.

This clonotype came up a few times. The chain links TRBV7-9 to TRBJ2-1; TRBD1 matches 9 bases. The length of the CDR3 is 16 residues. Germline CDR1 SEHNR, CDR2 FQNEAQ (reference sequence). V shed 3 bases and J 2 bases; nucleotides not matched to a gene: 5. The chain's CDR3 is CASSFRTGDAYNEQFF. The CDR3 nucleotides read TGTGCCAGCAGCTTTCGGACAGGGGATGCCTACAATGAGCAGTTCTTC.

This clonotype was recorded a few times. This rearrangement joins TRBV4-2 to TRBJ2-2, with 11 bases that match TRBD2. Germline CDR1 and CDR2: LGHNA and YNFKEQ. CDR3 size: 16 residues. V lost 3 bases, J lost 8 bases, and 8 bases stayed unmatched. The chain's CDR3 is CASSHGSGGARGELFF. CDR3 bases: TGTGCCAGCAGCCACGGTAGCGGGGGGGCCCGAGGGGAGCTGTTTTTT.

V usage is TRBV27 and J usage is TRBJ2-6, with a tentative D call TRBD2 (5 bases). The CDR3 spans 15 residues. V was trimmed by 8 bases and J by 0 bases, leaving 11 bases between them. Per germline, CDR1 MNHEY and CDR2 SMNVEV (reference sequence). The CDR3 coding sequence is TGTGCCAGCGGCCCGAGGGCCTCTGGGGCCAACGTCCTGACTTTC. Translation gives CASGPRASGANVLTF.

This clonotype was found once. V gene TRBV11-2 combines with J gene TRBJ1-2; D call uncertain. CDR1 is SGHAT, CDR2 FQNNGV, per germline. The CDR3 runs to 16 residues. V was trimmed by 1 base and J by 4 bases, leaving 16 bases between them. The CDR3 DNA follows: TGTGCCAGCAGCTTAGGGGCCCCAAACAGCCTCTATGGCTACACCTTC. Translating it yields CASSLGAPNSLYGYTF. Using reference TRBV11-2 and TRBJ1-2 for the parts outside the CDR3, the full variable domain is EAGVAQSPRYKIIEKRQSVAFWCNPISGHATLYWYQQILGQGPKLLIQFQNNGVVDDSQLPKDRFSAERLKGVDSTLKIQPAKLEDSAVYLCASSLGAPNSLYGYTFGSGTRLTVV.

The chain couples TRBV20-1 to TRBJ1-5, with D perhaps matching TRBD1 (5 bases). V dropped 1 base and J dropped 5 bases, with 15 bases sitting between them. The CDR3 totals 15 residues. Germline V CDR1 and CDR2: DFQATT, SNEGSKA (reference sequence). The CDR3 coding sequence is TGCAGTGCTAGAGGTCGGCAGGGATCCTATCAGCCCCAGCATTTT. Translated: CSARGRQGSYQPQHF.

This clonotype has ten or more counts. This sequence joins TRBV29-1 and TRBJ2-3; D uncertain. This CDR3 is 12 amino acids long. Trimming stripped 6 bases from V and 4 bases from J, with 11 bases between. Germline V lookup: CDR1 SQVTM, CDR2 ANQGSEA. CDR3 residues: CSVGPNADTQYF. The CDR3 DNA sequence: TGCAGCGTAGGCCCGAACGCAGATACGCAGTATTTT.

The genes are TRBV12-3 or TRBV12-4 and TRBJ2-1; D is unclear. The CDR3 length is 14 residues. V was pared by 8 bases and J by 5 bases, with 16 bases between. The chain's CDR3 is CASRSTPRHNEQFF. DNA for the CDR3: TGTGCCAGCCGCTCCACCCCCCGGCACAATGAGCAGTTCTTC.

The CDR3 sequence is CASSWAGTGVTGELFF. The CDR3 nucleotides read TGTGCCAGCAGTTGGGCCGGGACAGGGGTTACCGGGGAGCTGTTTTTT. The chain joins TRBV12-3 or TRBV12-4 to TRBJ2-2, with 10 positions matching TRBD1. This CDR3 comprises 16 residues. V was clipped by 4 bases and J by 5 bases; unmatched bases: 7.

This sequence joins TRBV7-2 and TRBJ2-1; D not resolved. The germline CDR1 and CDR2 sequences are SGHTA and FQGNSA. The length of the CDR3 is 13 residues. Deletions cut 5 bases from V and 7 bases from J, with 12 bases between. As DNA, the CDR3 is TGTGCCAGCAGCCTAGTCCATAGAAATGAGCAGTTCTTC. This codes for CASSLVHRNEQFF.

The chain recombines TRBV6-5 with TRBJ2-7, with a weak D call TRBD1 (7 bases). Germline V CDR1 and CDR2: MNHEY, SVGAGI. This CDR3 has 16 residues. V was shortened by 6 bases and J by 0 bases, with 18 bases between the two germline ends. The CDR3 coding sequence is TGTGCCAGCAGCTTACCCAGGGGGGTTAGCTCCTACGAGCAGTACTTC. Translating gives CASSLPRGVSSYEQYF.

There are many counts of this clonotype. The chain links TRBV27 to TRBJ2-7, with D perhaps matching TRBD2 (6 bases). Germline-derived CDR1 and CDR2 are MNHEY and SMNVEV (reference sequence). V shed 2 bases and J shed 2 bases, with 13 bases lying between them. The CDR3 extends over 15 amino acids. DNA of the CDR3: TGTGCCAGCAGTTTAGGGGCGGGGAGCACCTACGAGCAGTACTTC. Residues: CASSLGAGSTYEQYF.

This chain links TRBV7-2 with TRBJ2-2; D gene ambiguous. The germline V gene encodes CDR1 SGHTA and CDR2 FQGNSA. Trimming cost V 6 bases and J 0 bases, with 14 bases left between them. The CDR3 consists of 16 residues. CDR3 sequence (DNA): TGTGCCAGCAGTCGAATAGGGCAACCGAACACCGGGGAGCTGTTTTTT. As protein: CASSRIGQPNTGELFF.

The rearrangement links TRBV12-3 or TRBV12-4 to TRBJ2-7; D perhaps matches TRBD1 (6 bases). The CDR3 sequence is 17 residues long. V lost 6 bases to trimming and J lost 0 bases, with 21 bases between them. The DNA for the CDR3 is TGTGCCAGCAGCCATACGACAGGCCTTCAACTCTCCTACGAGCAGTACTTC. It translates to CASSHTTGLQLSYEQYF.

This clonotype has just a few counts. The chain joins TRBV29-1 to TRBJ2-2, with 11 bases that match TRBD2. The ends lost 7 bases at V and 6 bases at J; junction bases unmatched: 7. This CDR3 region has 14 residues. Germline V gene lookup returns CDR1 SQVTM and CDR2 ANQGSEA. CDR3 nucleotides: TGCAGCGCCCTTACTAGCGGGGGTGCCGGGGAGCTGTTTTTT. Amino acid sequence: CSALTSGGAGELFF.

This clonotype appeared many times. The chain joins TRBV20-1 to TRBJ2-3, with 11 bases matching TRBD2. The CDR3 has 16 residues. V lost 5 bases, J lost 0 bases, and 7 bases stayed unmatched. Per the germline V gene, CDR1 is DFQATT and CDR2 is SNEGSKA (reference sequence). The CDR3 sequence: CSADSGGAPSTDTQYF. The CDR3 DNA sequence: TGCAGTGCTGATAGCGGGGGGGCCCCAAGCACAGATACGCAGTATTTT.

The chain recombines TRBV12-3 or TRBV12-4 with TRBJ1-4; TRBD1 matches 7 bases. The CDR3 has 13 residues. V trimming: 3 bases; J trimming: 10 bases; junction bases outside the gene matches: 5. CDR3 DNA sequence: TGTGCCAGCAGTTTCAACAGGGGTGGAAAACTGTTTTTT. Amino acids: CASSFNRGGKLFF.